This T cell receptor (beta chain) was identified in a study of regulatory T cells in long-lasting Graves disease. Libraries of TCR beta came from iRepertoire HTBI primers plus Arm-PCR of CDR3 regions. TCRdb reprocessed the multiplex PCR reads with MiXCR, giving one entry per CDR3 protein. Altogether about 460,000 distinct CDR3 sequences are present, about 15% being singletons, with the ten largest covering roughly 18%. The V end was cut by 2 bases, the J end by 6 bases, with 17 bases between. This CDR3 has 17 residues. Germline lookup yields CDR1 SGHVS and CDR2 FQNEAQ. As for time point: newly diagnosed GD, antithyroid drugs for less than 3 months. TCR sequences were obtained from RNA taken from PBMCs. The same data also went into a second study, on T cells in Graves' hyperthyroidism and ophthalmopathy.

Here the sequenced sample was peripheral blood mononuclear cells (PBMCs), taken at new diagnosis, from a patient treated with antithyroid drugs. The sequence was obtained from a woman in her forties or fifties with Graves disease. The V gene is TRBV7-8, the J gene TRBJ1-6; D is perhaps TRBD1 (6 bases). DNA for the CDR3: TGTGCCAGCAGCTTACTCCCAGGGGCTCAGGGTAATTCACCCCTCCACTTT. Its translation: CASSLLPGAQGNSPLHF.